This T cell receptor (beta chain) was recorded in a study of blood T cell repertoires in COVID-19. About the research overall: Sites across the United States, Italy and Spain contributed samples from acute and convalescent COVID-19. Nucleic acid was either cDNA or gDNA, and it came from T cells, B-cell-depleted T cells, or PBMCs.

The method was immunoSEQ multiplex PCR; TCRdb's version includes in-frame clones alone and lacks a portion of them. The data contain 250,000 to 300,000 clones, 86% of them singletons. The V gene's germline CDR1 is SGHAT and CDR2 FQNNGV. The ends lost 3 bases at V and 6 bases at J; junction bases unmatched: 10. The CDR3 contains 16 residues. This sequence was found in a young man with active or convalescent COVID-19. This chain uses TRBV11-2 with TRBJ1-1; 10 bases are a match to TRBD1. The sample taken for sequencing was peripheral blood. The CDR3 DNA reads TGTGCCAGCAGCTTCCTACCGGGACAGGGGTCCTCTGAAGCTTTCTTT. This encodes CASSFLPGQGSSEAFF.